This passage covers 29 T cell receptor beta chains from one sample sequenced in a study of beta chain features in type 1 diabetes listed by TCRdb under 2018. The library was produced with the immunoSEQ multiplex PCR assay. All of the isolated RNA was reverse transcribed with the High Capacity cDNA Reverse Transcription Kit, so expressed TCRB transcripts were sequenced. This immuneACCESS table, as held by TCRdb, lists in-frame sequences with V and J called but not all clones. Of the missing ones, under half trace to an unresolved V gene in checked studies; the others have no known cause. The sample table lists roughly 40,000 clones, about 65% of them with a count of one. Together, the top ten hold approximately 2% of the sample. Sequenced: Tregs from blood. This specimen's cell subset or site label, per the study, means: regulatory CD4+ T cells. Receptors originate from a woman aged 25-40 years in good health.

The chain recombines TRBV5-5 with TRBJ2-6; TRBD2 might be the D (6 bases). The germline gives CDR1 SGHKS, CDR2 YYEKEE (reference sequence). V was pared by 1 base and J by 7 bases, with 15 bases between. The CDR3 has 16 residues. The CDR3 bases are TGTGCCAGCAGCTTGCCCCAGGGACTGGGAGCCAACGTCCTGACTTTC. It codes for CASSLPQGLGANVLTF. The full variable domain, in which reference TRBV5-5 and TRBJ2-6 provide the parts outside the CDR3, is DAGVTQSPTHLIKTRGQQVTLRCSPISGHKSVSWYQQVLGQGPQFIFQYYEKEERGRGNFPDRFSARQFPNYSSELNVNALLLGDSALYLCASSLPQGLGANVLTFGAGSRLTVL.

The chain recombines TRBV19 with TRBJ2-5, with D possibly matching TRBD2 (5 bases). CDR3 length equals 14 residues. Germline CDR1 is LNHDA and CDR2 is SQIVND (reference sequence). The V end lost 4 bases, the J end lost 3 bases, and 12 bases lay between the germline ends. The CDR3 region has the DNA TGTGCCAGTAGTAAGTGGGCGGGTAAAGAGACCCAGTACTTC. Translated, it gives CASSKWAGKETQYF.

This rearrangement joins TRBV5-1 to TRBJ2-1, with D perhaps TRBD2 (5 bases). This CDR3 region has 15 residues. V shed 5 bases and J shed 8 bases, with 20 bases lying between them. Germline V gene lookup returns CDR1 SGHRS and CDR2 YFSETQ. The CDR3 DNA is TGCGCCAGCAGTGGCCTACTAGTAGTGGGCGATGAGCAGTTCTTC. Its protein is CASSGLLVVGDEQFF.

This chain links TRBV10-2 with TRBJ2-3, with 8 bases identical to TRBD2. CDR1 and CDR2 from the germline V gene are WSHSY and SAAADI. CDR3 length: 18 amino acids. The V gene end was trimmed by 2 bases and the J gene end by 0 bases; junction bases not matched to a gene: 10. The CDR3 DNA sequence: TGCGCCAGCAGTGAGATAGCGGGGCCCGGCCTCAGCACAGATACGCAGTATTTT. This gives the protein CASSEIAGPGLSTDTQYF.

The chain is built from TRBV4-1 and TRBJ2-1, with D hard to call. V lost 5 bases and J lost 0, with 11 bases in between. The CDR3 length is 15 residues. Germline values: CDR1 MGHRA, CDR2 YSYEKL. CDR3 protein: CASSRTEISYNEQFF. CDR3 DNA sequence: TGCGCCAGCAGCAGAACAGAGATCTCCTACAATGAGCAGTTCTTC.

V gene TRBV14 combines with J gene TRBJ2-1; 7 bases are a match to TRBD1. After removal of 4 bases from V and 4 bases from J, the junction contained 16 bases not matched to a gene. There are 18 residues in the CDR3. Germline V gives CDR1 SGHDN, CDR2 FVKESK. CDR3 loop: CASSPFAPEQGTYNEQFF. The CDR3 DNA reads as TGTGCCAGCAGCCCATTTGCCCCAGAACAGGGGACGTACAATGAGCAGTTCTTC.

The chain carries TRBV30 and TRBJ1-6; 9 nucleotides agree with TRBD1. From germline, CDR1 is GTSNPN and CDR2 SVGIG (reference sequence). The CDR3 runs 15 residues. Losses at the gene ends were 3 bases for V and 8 bases for J; bases not matched to a gene: 8. CDR3 nucleotides: TGTGCCTGGAGACTCCGGGACAGGGCTGATTCACCCCTCCACTTT. It encodes CAWRLRDRADSPLHF.

V gene TRBV5-1 combines with J gene TRBJ1-2; a weak D match, TRBD1 (5 bases). In germline, CDR1 is SGHRS, CDR2 YFSETQ. The CDR3 spans 15 residues. Trimming took off 0 bases at V and 4 bases at J, with 13 bases between the two ends. CDR3 region: CASSLASRQIYGYTF. The DNA of the CDR3 is TGCGCCAGCAGCTTGGCCTCTCGACAGATCTATGGCTACACCTTC.

This chain links TRBV6-5 with TRBJ2-1, with TRBD2 matching 8 bases. V was clipped by 0 bases and J by 9 bases; unmatched bases: 10. Germline CDR1 reads MNHEY; CDR2 reads SVGAGI. This CDR3 comprises 16 residues. CDR3: CASSYSRAGGVGEQFF. The CDR3 bases are TGTGCCAGCAGTTACTCTCGGGCGGGAGGAGTCGGTGAGCAGTTCTTC.

V gene TRBV6-1 combines with J gene TRBJ2-1, with D uncertain. The CDR3 covers 12 residues. Trimming cost V 5 bases and J 10 bases, with 12 bases left between them. Germline assignment: CDR1 MNHNS and CDR2 SASEGT. The CDR3 sequence: CASSLLADEQFF. The CDR3 DNA is TGTGCCAGCAGTCTATTAGCAGACGAGCAGTTCTTC.

This clone was found once. The V call is TRBV7-2, the J call TRBJ2-1; 7 bases are a match to TRBD1. J lost 5 bases, V lost 4 bases, and 2 bases had no gene match. The germline CDR1 and CDR2 sequences are SGHTA and FQGNSA. The length of the CDR3 is 13 residues. The CDR3 here is CASSWDSNNEQFF. CDR3 coding DNA: TGTGCCAGCAGCTGGGACAGCAACAATGAGCAGTTCTTC.

V usage is TRBV27 and J usage is TRBJ1-4, with 8 bases fitting TRBD1. CDR3 length: 14 amino acids. The V gene end was trimmed by 4 bases and the J gene end by 13 bases; junction bases not matched to a gene: 11. Germline V CDR1 and CDR2: MNHEY, SMNVEV (reference sequence). The CDR3 protein is CASSSWQGARRLFF. The CDR3 nucleotides are TGTGCCAGCAGTTCCTGGCAGGGGGCCAGGAGACTGTTTTTT.

The rearrangement uses TRBV27 and TRBJ2-5; D is uncertain. The J call is doubtful: the DNA matches TRBJ2-7 better. This CDR3 contains 15 residues. The V gene's germline CDR1 is MNHEY and CDR2 SMNVEV (reference sequence). The CDR3 region is CASSPEEPSLREQYF. CDR3 bases: TGTGCCAGCAGTCCCGAGGAACCATCTCTCCGCGAGCAGTACTTC.

The J gene is TRBJ2-7, the V gene TRBV7-2, with D possibly being TRBD2 (6 bases). Germline V CDR1 and CDR2: SGHTA, FQGNSA. This CDR3 has 14 amino acids. Trimming left V 1 base short and J 0 bases short, with 7 bases between. The CDR3 loop reads CASSLGRGSYEQYF. The CDR3, as DNA: TGTGCCAGCAGCTTAGGGAGGGGCTCCTACGAGCAGTACTTC.

This chain connects TRBV19 to TRBJ1-1; D might be TRBD1 (6 bases). The CDR3 covers 13 residues. The V gene lost 4 bases and the J gene lost 5 bases, with 11 bases spanning the gap. Looked up from germline, CDR1 is LNHDA and CDR2 is SQIVND (reference sequence). CDR3 region: CASSSRGWTEAFF. The CDR3 DNA reads as TGTGCCAGTAGTAGCAGGGGTTGGACTGAAGCTTTCTTT.

This clone came up once. V usage is TRBV6-6 and J usage is TRBJ1-5, with 9 bases identical to TRBD1. V lost 5 bases, J lost 5 bases, and 7 bases stayed unmatched. The CDR3 consists of 15 residues. In germline, CDR1 is MNHNY, CDR2 SVGAGI (reference sequence). CDR3 DNA sequence: TGTGCCAGCAGTCTTGACAGGGGGGCTTATCAGCCCCAGCATTTT. It specifies CASSLDRGAYQPQHF.

The gene calls are TRBV7-9 and TRBJ1-5, with a tentative D call TRBD1 (6 bases). In germline, CDR1 is SEHNR, CDR2 FQNEAQ (reference sequence). The V and J ends lost 3 bases and 0 bases respectively, with 12 bases between them. The CDR3 consists of 16 residues. The CDR3 is CASSFSQGHSNQPQHF. The CDR3 coding sequence is TGTGCCAGCAGCTTCTCACAGGGCCATAGCAATCAGCCCCAGCATTTT.

This clone was seen only a few times. The chain combines TRBV28 with TRBJ2-7; 7 bases agree with TRBD1. Germline CDR1 and CDR2: MDHEN and SYDVKM. V lost 4 bases to trimming and J lost 2 bases; unmatched junction nucleotides: 5. There are 14 residues in the CDR3. CDR3 DNA: TGTGCCAGCAGTTCCCACGACAGGGCCTACGAGCAGTACTTC. Residues: CASSSHDRAYEQYF.

CDR3 in DNA: TGTGCCAGTAAGACTAGAGCGGAAACGACTCAGAGTGAGCAGTTCTTC. It codes for CASKTRAETTQSEQFF. The chain joins TRBV6-4 to TRBJ2-1, with D possibly matching TRBD2 (6 bases). V was cut by 9 bases and J by 9 bases, with 27 bases left in between. Germline CDR1 reads MRHNA; CDR2 reads SNTAGT. CDR3 size: 16 residues.

This chain joins TRBV7-9 and TRBJ2-3; maybe TRBD2 (5 bases). CDR1 is SEHNR and CDR2 is FQNEAQ in the germline V gene (reference sequence). CDR3 length equals 16 residues. The ends were cut back, 6 bases at V and 0 bases at J, with 16 bases in the middle. The CDR3 DNA reads TGTGCCAGCAGTTCTTTCGTGGGAGCCAGCACAGATACGCAGTATTTT. Protein product: CASSSFVGASTDTQYF. The full variable domain, in which reference TRBV7-9 and TRBJ2-3 provide the parts outside the CDR3, is DTGVSQNPRHKITKRGQNVTFRCDPISEHNRLYWYRQTLGQGPEFLTYFQNEAQLEKSRLLSDRFSAERPKGSFSTLEIQRTEQGDSAMYLCASSSFVGASTDTQYFGPGTRLTVL.

The chain uses TRBV4-1 and TRBJ2-3, with a possible D match to TRBD2 (7 bases). V was clipped by 0 bases and J by 6 bases, with 16 bases between them. The CDR3 loop spans 16 amino acids. The germline CDR1 and CDR2 sequences are MGHRA and YSYEKL. The CDR3 sequence is CASSQDRGLTGDTQYF. In DNA, the CDR3 is TGCGCCAGCAGCCAAGATCGGGGACTAACAGGGGATACGCAGTATTTT.

In nucleotides, the CDR3 is TGTGCCAGCACCCGACAGGGCTACGAGCAGTACTTC. Translating it yields CASTRQGYEQYF. V gene TRBV28 combines with J gene TRBJ2-7; 7 bases are a match to TRBD1. The CDR3 spans 12 residues. Germline V lookup: CDR1 MDHEN, CDR2 SYDVKM. J gave up 3 bases and V 7 bases, and 3 bases lay outside the gene matches.

The rearrangement uses TRBV29-1 and TRBJ2-7, with D maybe TRBD2 (5 bases). CDR3 length: 11 amino acids. V lost 7 bases and J 6 bases, leaving 13 bases between the germline ends. Germline CDR1 SQVTM, CDR2 ANQGSEA. The CDR3: CSAGRLGEQYF. CDR3 bases: TGCAGCGCGGGAAGACTGGGCGAGCAGTACTTC.

The chain uses TRBV7-2 and TRBJ2-3; D is unresolved. This CDR3 has 16 residues. Trimming took off 5 bases at V and 3 bases at J, with 18 bases between the two ends. Germline loops: CDR1 SGHTA, CDR2 FQGNSA. CDR3 nucleotides: TGTGCCAGCAGCGAAGAGGCCCGGGTACGGACAGATACGCAGTATTTT. This sequence encodes CASSEEARVRTDTQYF. Combining the CDR3 with reference TRBV7-2 and TRBJ2-3 gives the whole variable domain GAGVSQSPSNKVTEKGKDVELRCDPISGHTALYWYRQSLGQGLEFLIYFQGNSAPDKSGLPSDRFSAERTGGSVSTLTIQRTQQEDSAVYLCASSEEARVRTDTQYFGPGTRLTVL.

The V gene is TRBV5-6, the J gene TRBJ2-5, with 8 bases that match TRBD1. The CDR3 has 15 residues. The V and J ends lost 4 bases and 2 bases, in that order; junction bases with no gene match: 7. Germline loops: CDR1 SGHDT, CDR2 YYEEEE. CDR3 bases: TGTGCCAGCAGCCAGGCCGGGACAGGACAAGAGACCCAGTACTTC. Translated, it gives CASSQAGTGQETQYF.

This chain joins TRBV27 and TRBJ2-5; a weak D match, TRBD2 (5 bases). The tail of the sequence fits TRBJ2-7 better, so the J call may be wrong. Germline V gene sequence: CDR1 MNHEY, CDR2 SMNVEV (reference sequence). CDR3 size: 14 residues. The CDR3 DNA reads as TGTGCCAGCAGTTTAAGGAGGTCGGCCTACGAGCAGTACTTC. Residues: CASSLRRSAYEQYF.

This clone has only a few counts. The chain uses TRBV29-1 and TRBJ2-3; TRBD2 matches at 8 bases. Germline V gene lookup returns CDR1 SQVTM and CDR2 ANQGSEA. The CDR3 covers 13 residues. J was trimmed by 5 bases and V by 7 bases; bases with no gene match: 8. CDR3 in amino acids: CSAGREGRDTQYF. The CDR3 region has the DNA TGCAGCGCGGGACGGGAGGGAAGAGATACGCAGTATTTT.

CDR3 coding DNA: TGTGCCAGCAGCTCACCCCGGGACAGGGTGAACATTCAGTACTTC. Translating gives CASSSPRDRVNIQYF. The J gene is TRBJ2-4, the V gene TRBV28, with 9 bases that match TRBD1. The length of the CDR3 is 15 residues. With 6 bases clipped from V and 7 bases from J, the junction kept 10 bases outside the gene matches. CDR1 MDHEN and CDR2 SYDVKM come from the germline V gene.

The table lists this clone with a few counts. The CDR3 loop is CASGQELANNEQFF. The DNA of the CDR3 is TGTGCCAGTGGCCAGGAACTAGCGAACAATGAGCAGTTCTTC. The chain links TRBV7-2 to TRBJ2-1; 7 nucleotides align to TRBD2. This CDR3 has 14 amino acids. The J segment lost 5 bases and the V segment lost 9 bases, leaving 10 bases of the junction unmatched. Germline V gives CDR1 SGHTA, CDR2 FQGNSA.